The 10 T cell receptor beta chains reported below all come from one sample, sequenced in a study of T cell repertoires in cytomegalovirus infection. MiXCR was run by TCRdb on the reads, yielding one entry per CDR3 protein. The data hold around 350,000 distinct CDR3 sequences, with around a sixth observed a single time. Sequencing was carried out using PBMCs. The receptors were sampled from a human donor in good health (CMV status not recorded). Some clones in this sample may be carry-over from other donors' samples.

Notes on this clonotype: A much larger clone lies a single base off, so this may be a read error. The chain has TRBV7-4 and TRBJ2-2; D may match TRBD1 or TRBD2 (5 bases each). Germline CDR1 SGHVT, CDR2 SQSDAQ. CDR3 size: 16 residues. CDR3 bases: TGTGCCAGCAGCGCGAGGGACGGGATCATCGCCGGGGAGCTGTTGTTT. Its protein is CASSARDGIIAGELLF.

This clonotype was detected many times. The V and J genes are TRBV7-2 and TRBJ1-2, with TRBD1 matching over 8 bases. The CDR3 sequence is 13 residues long. Germline assignment: CDR1 SGHTA and CDR2 FQGNSA. The V and J ends lost 2 bases and 6 bases, in that order; junction bases with no gene match: 2. CDR3 amino acids: CASSLRQGNGYTF. Written as DNA, the CDR3 is TGTGCCAGCAGCTTAAGACAGGGGAATGGCTACACCTTC.

This clonotype occurred many times. The chain uses TRBV7-8 and TRBJ1-2, with D perhaps TRBD1 (5 bases). V was clipped by 5 bases and J by 2 bases, with 12 bases between them. The germline CDR1 and CDR2 sequences are SGHVS and FQNEAQ. There are 14 residues in the CDR3. The CDR3 region is CASSPRGPNYGYTF. CDR3 coding DNA: TGTGCCAGCAGCCCACGGGGCCCGAACTATGGCTACACCTTC.

At least ten counts were recorded for this clonotype. This rearrangement joins TRBV19 to TRBJ1-1; the D gene is possibly TRBD1 (6 bases). From germline, CDR1 is LNHDA and CDR2 SQIVND (reference sequence). Between the trimmed V and J ends, which lost 5 bases and 0 bases, there was a span of 19 bases. The CDR3 is made up of 17 amino acids. The DNA for the CDR3 is TGTGCCAGTAGTCCCGGACAGTCTCCAAGGATGAACACTGAAGCTTTCTTT. Translation gives CASSPGQSPRMNTEAFF.

This clonotype occurred a few times. The chain uses TRBV2 and TRBJ2-5; D is ambiguous. The CDR3 is 14 amino acids. Germline CDR1 SNHLY, CDR2 FYNNEI. V was clipped by 4 bases and J by 7 bases, with 16 bases between them. CDR3 protein: CASSVEFSSGTQYF. The CDR3 coding sequence is TGTGCCAGCAGTGTCGAATTCAGCTCGGGGACCCAGTACTTC.

The chain couples TRBV7-2 to TRBJ2-1; the match to TRBD2 covers 9 bases. Germline lookup yields CDR1 SGHTA and CDR2 FQGNSA. The CDR3 loop spans 15 amino acids. Unmatched junction bases numbered 8, after V lost 3 bases and J lost 8 bases. DNA of the CDR3: TGTGCCAGCAGCTTCCAGGCGGGGGGGCACGATGAGCAGTTCTTC. Protein sequence: CASSFQAGGHDEQFF.

Details on this clonotype: A junction boundary mismatches the germline segment, possibly from a read error. This chain joins TRBV25-1 and TRBJ2-6, with D perhaps TRBD1 (6 bases). CDR3 length: 17 residues. Germline-derived CDR1 and CDR2 are MGHDK and SYGVNS. CDR3 sequence: CASSEWVDSSRANVLTF. CDR3 sequence (DNA): TGTGCCAGCAGTGAATGGGTGGACAGCTCTCGGGCCAACGTCCTGACTTTC. The complete variable domain, with remaining parts taken from reference TRBV25-1 and TRBJ2-6, reads EADIYQTPRYLVIGTGKKITLECSQTMGHDKMYWYQQDPGMELHLIHYSYGVNSTEKGDLSSESTVSRIRTEHFPLTLESARPSHTSQYLCASSEWVDSSRANVLTFGAGSRLTVL.

This clonotype was seen ten or more times. This chain uses TRBV19 with TRBJ2-3; 10 positions agree with TRBD1. The CDR3 extends over 16 amino acids. Germline loops: CDR1 LNHDA, CDR2 SQIVND (reference sequence). The ends lost 5 bases at V and 4 bases at J; junction bases unmatched: 9. CDR3 sequence (DNA): TGTGCCAGTAGTGTCCGGGACAGGGGTAGCCCAGATACGCAGTATTTT. It specifies CASSVRDRGSPDTQYF.

This clonotype was found a few times. V usage is TRBV4-1 and J usage is TRBJ2-1, with a weak D call TRBD2 (6 bases). There are 16 residues in the CDR3. V was shortened by 3 bases and J by 0 bases, with 12 bases between the two germline ends. CDR1 is MGHRA and CDR2 is YSYEKL in the germline V gene. CDR3 sequence (DNA): TGCGCCAGCAGCCACCCTAGCGAGAGCTCCTACAATGAGCAGTTCTTC. Its translation is CASSHPSESSYNEQFF.

On this clonotype itself: This may be a read error, as it is one base from a much larger clone. The chain is built from TRBV7-7 and TRBJ2-1, with 8 bases matching TRBD1. The CDR3 contains 13 residues. Germline lookup yields CDR1 SSHAT and CDR2 FNYEAQ (reference sequence). Here the CDR3 reads CVSSSDRDNEQFF. DNA of the CDR3: TGTGTCAGCAGCTCGGACAGGGACAATGAGCAGTTCTTC.